This T cell receptor (beta chain) was sequenced during a study of blood T cell repertoires in COVID-19. Study background: Samples representing acute and convalescent COVID-19 were sourced from the United States, Italy and Spain.

Profiled with immunoSEQ multiplex PCR; TCRdb holds only in-frame clones, not every one. The sample includes 250,000 to 350,000 clones, about nine tenths of them seen just once. Sequencing was done on a sample of peripheral blood. This sequence originates from a man in his late teens or twenties with active or convalescent COVID-19.

CDR3 sequence reads: CASSTRLAGRRTYEQYF. The CDR3 DNA sequence: TGTGCCAGCAGCACCCGACTAGCGGGACGGAGAACCTACGAGCAGTACTTC. This chain uses TRBV7-9 with TRBJ2-7; 11 nucleotides align to TRBD2. The CDR3 length is 17 residues. The germline V gene encodes CDR1 SEHNR and CDR2 FQNEAQ (reference sequence). The junction had 11 bases not matched to a gene; V was cut back by 5 bases and J by 2 bases.